This TCR beta chain was identified during a study of blood T cell repertoires in COVID-19. This clone was counted once. Participants were aged roughly 18 to 90 years, lived in 25 or so US areas, and enrolled virtually. Cohort 3 donors counted as recovered after two negative PCRs, clearance, or resolved symptoms. In the original processing: Estimated nucleated cell counts came from reference gene primer amplification. Sequencing was performed with immunoSEQ multiplex PCR; in TCRdb, only in-frame clones are kept and a portion is missing. The DNA gave D and trimming, while V, J and clone size come from that table. The repertoire includes some 390,000 clones, around 89% of them detected once, and roughly 1.1% sits in the top ten. What was sequenced was PBMCs or T cells enriched from blood (not recorded which). The receptor was isolated from a man between 25 and 39 years old who had recovered from COVID-19.

CDR3 sequence reads: CASSQEYVAGTEAFF. Written as DNA, the CDR3 is TGTGCCAGCAGCCAAGAATACGTAGCGGGGACTGAAGCTTTCTTT. The chain combines TRBV3-1 (or the pseudogene TRBV3-2) with TRBJ1-1; no firm D call. The CDR3 has 15 amino acids. Germline V gene data show CDR1 as LGHDT and CDR2 as YNNKEL (reference sequence). V dropped 0 bases and J dropped 5 bases, with 13 bases sitting between them.